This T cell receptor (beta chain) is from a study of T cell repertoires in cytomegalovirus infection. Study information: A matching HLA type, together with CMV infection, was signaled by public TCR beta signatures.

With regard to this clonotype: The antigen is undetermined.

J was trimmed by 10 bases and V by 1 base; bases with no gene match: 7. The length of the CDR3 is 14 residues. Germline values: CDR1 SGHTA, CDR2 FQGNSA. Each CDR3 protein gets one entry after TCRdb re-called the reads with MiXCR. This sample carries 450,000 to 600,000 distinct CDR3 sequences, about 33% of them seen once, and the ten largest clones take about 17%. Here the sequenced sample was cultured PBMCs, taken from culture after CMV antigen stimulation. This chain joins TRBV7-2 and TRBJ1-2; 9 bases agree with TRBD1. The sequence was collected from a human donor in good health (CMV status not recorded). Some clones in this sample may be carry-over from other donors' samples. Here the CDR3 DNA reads TGTGCCAGCAGCTTAGTACCGGGACAGGGACACTACACCTTC. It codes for CASSLVPGQGHYTF.